This T cell receptor beta chain derives from a study of T-cell reconstitution after alpha-beta-depleted transplantation in children. This clonotype was observed a few times. Its antigen is undetermined. Study-wide points: It was reported that alpha-beta T cells came from several hundred expanded graft clones (about two months after transplant).

Germline V gene lookup returns CDR1 SEHNR and CDR2 FQNEAQ (reference sequence). V dropped 7 bases and J dropped 4; count of bases not matched to a gene: 2. The CDR3 runs to 13 residues. During its preparation, the TCRbeta library received unique molecular identifiers. Each CDR3 protein is one row after TCRdb ran MiXCR on the PCR reads. The data hold roughly 340,000 distinct CDR3 sequences, with roughly 16% observed a single time. The TCR comes from a male patient aged 2 to 9 who had a stem cell transplant for acute lymphoblastic leukemia, so the T cells may come from the graft donor. This sample comprised PBMCs, mostly from graft donor cells, obtained 360 days after TCRalphabeta/CD19-depleted stem cell transplant. The chain links TRBV7-9 to TRBJ2-5; 11 bases are shared with TRBD2. The CDR3, as DNA: TGTGCCAGCACACTAGCGGGAGCAGAGACCCAGTACTTC. It yields the protein CASTLAGAETQYF.